This T cell receptor (beta chain) was recovered during a study of tumor-infiltrating lymphocytes in localized non-small cell lung cancer. The wider study: Patients included smokers and never-smokers with various histologies, some sampled after neoadjuvant chemotherapy.

Germline CDR1 reads SGHRS; CDR2 reads YFSETQ. Trimming took off 4 bases at V and 0 bases at J, with 7 bases between the two ends. The CDR3 covers 13 residues. The data were produced by immunoSEQ multiplex PCR, yet TCRdb's version contains in-frame clones alone and is incomplete. Of around 10,000 clones listed, roughly 78% are singletons. Source material: lung tumor tissue. The chain combines TRBV5-1 with TRBJ1-2; D remains ambiguous. This receptor was obtained from a human donor with non-small cell lung cancer. CDR3 loop: CASSLGTNYGYTF. CDR3 nucleotides: TGCGCCAGCAGCCTCGGGACTAACTATGGCTACACCTTC.